This T cell receptor beta chain was sequenced during a study of tumor-infiltrating lymphocytes in primary liver carcinoma. About the study: Tumors measured roughly 4 to 10 cm and were stage T1-T3 N0M0. The study obtained roughly 3.5 to 7.5 million productive TCRbeta reads per sample, similar across tissue types.

This clonotype was detected a few times. No antigen is known for it. One end of the junction varies from germline; a read error may be responsible. The study, taken as a whole, reports: Blood fell significantly below tumors in its top-250-clone fraction (p = 0.039).

It was from roughly 20-30 mg of unsorted bulk tissue that RNA and DNA were co-extracted. Germline V gene sequence: CDR1 LGHNA, CDR2 YSLEER. This CDR3 comprises 18 residues. cDNA specific to TCR beta was made from 450 to 500 ng of total RNA, with a constant-region primer employed for priming. Three nested multiplex PCR rounds, a slightly modified ARM-PCR method, built the TCR beta libraries. Researchers ran the first two PCR rounds for roughly 11 cycles each with TRBV1-TRBV30 forward primers and a C-beta reverse primer. TCRdb reprocessed the multiplex PCR reads with MiXCR, giving one entry per CDR3 protein. The table records 25,000 to 35,000 distinct CDR3 sequences, about 82% of them present only once.

The clonotype comes from a man in his forties with primary liver carcinoma and hepatitis B virus infection. The rearrangement links TRBV4-3 to TRBJ2-3; 9 nucleotides align to TRBD2. Sequenced material: liver tumor tissue from sampling region 5. Subset here: tumor region T5, tumor centre. The CDR3 spells CASSQYPLGGTSTNTQYF. The CDR3 DNA reads as TGTGCCAGCAGCCAGTACCCCCTTGGCGGGACTAGCACAAATACGCAGTATTTT.